This T cell receptor beta chain was captured in a study of CD8 T cells in ankylosing spondylitis. Findings of the study overall: Matched synovial fluid from ankylosing spondylitis patients was reported to be enriched for disease-linked clones. Ankylosing spondylitis blood seemed to carry a telltale TCR beta motif made of seven or eight highly homologous variants.

The sample holds a few counts of this clonotype. The antigen is not known. Making the TCR beta libraries involved quantitative 5'-RACE with molecular barcodes. TCRdb called the 5' RACE reads again in MiXCR, with one record for every CDR3 protein. The sample has about 250,000 distinct CDR3 sequences; about 18% are singletons. The CDR3 is 14 residues long. Losses at the gene ends were 2 bases for V and 6 bases for J; bases not matched to a gene: 4. Germline V gene data show CDR1 as SGDLS and CDR2 as YYNGEE. Sequencing input: blood, either unsorted or a sorted T cell fraction (not recorded which). This receptor was identified in a male donor with ankylosing spondylitis or in good health (not recorded which). The chain joins TRBV9 to TRBJ2-3, with 9 bases aligning to TRBD2. The CDR3 loop reads CASSVSGSFDTQYF. The CDR3 coding sequence is TGTGCCAGCAGCGTTAGCGGGAGTTTCGATACGCAGTATTTT.